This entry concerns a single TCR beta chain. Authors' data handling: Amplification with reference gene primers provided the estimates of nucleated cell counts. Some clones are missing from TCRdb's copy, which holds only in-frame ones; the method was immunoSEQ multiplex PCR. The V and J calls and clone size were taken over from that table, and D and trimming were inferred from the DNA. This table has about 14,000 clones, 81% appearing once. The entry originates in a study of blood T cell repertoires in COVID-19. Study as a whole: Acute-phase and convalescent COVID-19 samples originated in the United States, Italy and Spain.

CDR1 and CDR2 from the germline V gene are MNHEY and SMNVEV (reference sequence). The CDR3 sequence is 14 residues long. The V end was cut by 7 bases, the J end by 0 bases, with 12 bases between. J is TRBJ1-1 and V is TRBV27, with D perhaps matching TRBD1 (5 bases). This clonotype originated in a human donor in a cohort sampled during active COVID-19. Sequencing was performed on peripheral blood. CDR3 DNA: TGTGCCAGCAAAAGGGGCGCCATGAACACTGAAGCTTTCTTT. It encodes CASKRGAMNTEAFF.